The 8 T cell receptor beta chains listed next were all sequenced from one sample in a study of PD-L1 blockade in urothelial cancer (dated 2017 in TCRdb). The library relied on the immunoSEQ multiplex PCR assay. Imported from immuneACCESS, the table was reduced by TCRdb to in-frame sequences with V and J called. These copies leave out some clones; in studies compared against another copy, an unresolved V gene accounts for under half, and the cause of the remainder is not known. This sample has around 70,000 clones in its table, and 84% of those were observed once. The leading ten clones occupy 4% to 5% of the sample. The sample consisted of PBMCs, taken around atezolizumab (anti-PD-L1) treatment. These receptors were collected from a man aged 70-80 years with urothelial cancer.

The rearrangement uses TRBV18 and TRBJ1-4; D uncertain. The germline gives CDR1 KGHSH, CDR2 LQKENI. The CDR3 loop spans 14 amino acids. Trimming pared 2 bases from V and 2 bases from J, leaving 6 bases between. The CDR3 loop is CASSPVATNEKLFF. CDR3 bases: TGTGCCAGCTCACCAGTAGCTACTAATGAAAAACTGTTTTTT.

This chain connects TRBV4-1 to TRBJ2-1; D is possibly TRBD2 (5 bases). The CDR3 runs to 16 residues. V lost 1 base, J lost 6 bases, and 16 bases lay in between. CDR1 and CDR2 from the germline V gene are MGHRA and YSYEKL. Written as DNA, the CDR3 is TGCGCCAGCAGCCAAGTGAGCTCCCGCGGGTTCAATGAGCAGTTCTTC. It encodes CASSQVSSRGFNEQFF.

The rearrangement links TRBV19 to TRBJ2-3; D gene unclear. V was clipped by 7 bases and J by 0 bases, with 8 bases between them. This CDR3 has 13 residues. Germline V gene lookup returns CDR1 LNHDA and CDR2 SQIVND (reference sequence). The CDR3 spells CASTPSSTDTQYF. CDR3 nucleotide sequence: TGTGCCAGTACCCCCTCCAGCACAGATACGCAGTATTTT.

In nucleotides, the CDR3 is TGTGCCAGCAGCCAGAAGCCGGGACTAGCGATTGATGAGCAGTTCTTC. Translation: CASSQKPGLAIDEQFF. The chain joins TRBV4-2 to TRBJ2-1, with 10 bases identical to TRBD2. Germline V CDR1 and CDR2: LGHNA, YNFKEQ. The CDR3 is 16 amino acids. Trimming took 3 bases from V and 8 from J; bases not matched to a gene: 10.

The chain employs TRBV13 and TRBJ1-2; a weak D match, TRBD1 (6 bases). CDR3 length: 16 residues. Trimming removed 0 bases from V and 6 bases from J, with 17 bases in between. Germline V gene data show CDR1 as PRHDT and CDR2 as FYEKMQ (reference sequence). Written as DNA, the CDR3 is TGTGCCAGCAGCTTAGGCCCAGCGGGGGCCTCGAATGGCTACACCTTC. It is translated as CASSLGPAGASNGYTF.

This clone was recorded only once. The gene calls are TRBV5-5 and TRBJ2-1, with D uncertain. The CDR3 contains 12 residues. The V gene's germline CDR1 is SGHKS and CDR2 YYEKEE (reference sequence). Deletions cut 0 bases from V and 7 bases from J, with 5 bases between. The CDR3 sequence: CASSLDLNEQFF. For the CDR3, the DNA is TGTGCCAGCAGCTTGGACTTGAATGAGCAGTTCTTC.

In its sample, this clone was seen once. The rearrangement links TRBV27 to TRBJ2-3; D remains ambiguous. V lost 3 bases and J 3 bases, leaving 16 bases between the germline ends. The CDR3 totals 16 residues. The germline CDR1 and CDR2 sequences are MNHEY and SMNVEV (reference sequence). The CDR3 nucleotides read TGTGCCAGCAGTTTCCCTTCGCCCGCACTGACAGATACGCAGTATTTT. It yields the protein CASSFPSPALTDTQYF.

The genes are TRBV6-5 and TRBJ2-5, with D possibly being TRBD2 (5 bases). V was clipped by 0 bases and J by 3 bases, with 14 bases between them. This CDR3 has 16 amino acids. Per the germline V gene, CDR1 is MNHEY and CDR2 is SVGAGI. CDR3 loop: CASSYSGSGKKETQYF. The CDR3, as DNA: TGTGCCAGCAGTTACTCCGGTTCGGGAAAGAAAGAGACCCAGTACTTC.